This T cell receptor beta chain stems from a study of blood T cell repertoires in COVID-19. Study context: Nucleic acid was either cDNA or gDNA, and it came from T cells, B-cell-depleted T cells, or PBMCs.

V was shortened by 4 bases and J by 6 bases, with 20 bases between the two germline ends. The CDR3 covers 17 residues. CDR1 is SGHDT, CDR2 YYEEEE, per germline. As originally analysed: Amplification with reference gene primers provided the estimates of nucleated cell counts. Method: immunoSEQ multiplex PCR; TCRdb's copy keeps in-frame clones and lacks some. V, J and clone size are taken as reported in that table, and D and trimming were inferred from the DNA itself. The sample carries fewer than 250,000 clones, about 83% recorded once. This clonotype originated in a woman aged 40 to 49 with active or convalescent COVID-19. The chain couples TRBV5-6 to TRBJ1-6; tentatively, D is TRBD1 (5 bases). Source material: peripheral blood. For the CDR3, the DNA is TGTGCCAGCAGCAGACGGGACTTTGGGGTGTTTAATTCACCCCTCCACTTT. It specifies CASSRRDFGVFNSPLHF. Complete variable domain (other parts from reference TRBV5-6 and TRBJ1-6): DAGVTQSPTHLIKTRGQQVTLRCSPKSGHDTVSWYQQALGQGPQFIFQYYEEEERQRGNFPDRFSGHQFPNYSSELNVNALLLGDSALYLCASSRRDFGVFNSPLHFGNGTRLTVT.